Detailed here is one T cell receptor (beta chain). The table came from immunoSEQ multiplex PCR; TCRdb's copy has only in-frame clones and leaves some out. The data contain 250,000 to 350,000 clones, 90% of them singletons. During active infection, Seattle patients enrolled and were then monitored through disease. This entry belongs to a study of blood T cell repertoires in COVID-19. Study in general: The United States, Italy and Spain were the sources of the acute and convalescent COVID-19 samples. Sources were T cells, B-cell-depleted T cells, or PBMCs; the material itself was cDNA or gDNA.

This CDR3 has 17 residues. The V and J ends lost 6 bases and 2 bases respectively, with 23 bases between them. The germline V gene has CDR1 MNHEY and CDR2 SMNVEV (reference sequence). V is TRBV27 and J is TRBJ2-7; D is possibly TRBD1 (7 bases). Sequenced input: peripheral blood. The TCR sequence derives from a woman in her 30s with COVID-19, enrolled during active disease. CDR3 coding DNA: TGTGCCAGCAGCCCCAAGGGGCCTCAGGGGGGTGCCTACGAGCAGTACTTC. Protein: CASSPKGPQGGAYEQYF.